This T cell receptor (beta chain) comes out of a study of blood T cell repertoires in COVID-19. The data were produced by immunoSEQ multiplex PCR, yet TCRdb's version contains in-frame clones alone and is incomplete. The sample contains under 200,000 clones, less than 90% of which appear only once. Germline-derived CDR1 and CDR2 are SEHNR and FQNEAQ (reference sequence). V shed 5 bases and J shed 3 bases, with 23 bases lying between them. The CDR3 has 18 residues. The receptor was isolated from a woman aged 55-69 years with COVID-19, enrolled during active disease. Input material: peripheral blood. The chain couples TRBV7-9 to TRBJ2-1, with D tentatively TRBD1 (6 bases). The CDR3 sequence: CASSPRKNPGEIYNEQFF. The CDR3 region has the DNA TGTGCCAGCAGCCCCAGAAAAAATCCAGGGGAAATCTACAATGAGCAGTTCTTC. Full variable domain (missing parts from reference TRBV7-9 and TRBJ2-1): DTGVSQNPRHKITKRGQNVTFRCDPISEHNRLYWYRQTLGQGPEFLTYFQNEAQLEKSRLLSDRFSAERPKGSFSTLEIQRTEQGDSAMYLCASSPRKNPGEIYNEQFFGPGTRLTVL.